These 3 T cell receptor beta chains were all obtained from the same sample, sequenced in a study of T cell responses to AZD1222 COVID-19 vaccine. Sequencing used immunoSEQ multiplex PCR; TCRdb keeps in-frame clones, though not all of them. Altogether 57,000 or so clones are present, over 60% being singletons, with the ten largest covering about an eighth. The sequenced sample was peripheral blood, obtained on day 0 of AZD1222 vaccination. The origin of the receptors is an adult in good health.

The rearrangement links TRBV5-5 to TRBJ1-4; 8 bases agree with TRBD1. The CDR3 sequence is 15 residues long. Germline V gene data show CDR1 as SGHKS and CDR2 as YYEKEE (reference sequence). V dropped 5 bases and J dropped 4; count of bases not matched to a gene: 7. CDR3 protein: CASSPRDRSNEKLFF. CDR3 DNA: TGTGCCAGCAGTCCACGGGACAGGAGTAATGAAAAACTGTTTTTT.

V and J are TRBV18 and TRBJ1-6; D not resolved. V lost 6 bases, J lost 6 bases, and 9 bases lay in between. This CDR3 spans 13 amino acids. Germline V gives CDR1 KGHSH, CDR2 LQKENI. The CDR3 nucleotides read TGTGCCAGCTCCGCGCAGAGTAATTCACCCCTCCACTTT. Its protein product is CASSAQSNSPLHF.

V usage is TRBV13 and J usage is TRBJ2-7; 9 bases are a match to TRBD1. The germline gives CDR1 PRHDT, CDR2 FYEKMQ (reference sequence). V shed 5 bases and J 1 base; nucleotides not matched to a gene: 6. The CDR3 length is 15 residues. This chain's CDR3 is CASSGTGTGSYEQYF. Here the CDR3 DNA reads TGTGCCAGCAGCGGAACCGGGACAGGGTCCTACGAGCAGTACTTC.